Presented here are 16 T cell receptor beta chains from one specimen sequenced in a study of T cells in Graves' hyperthyroidism and ophthalmopathy. TCR beta CDR3 regions were amplified from RNA transcripts. The primer set for the first-round RT-PCR of the TCR CDR3 was HTBI. TCRdb called the multiplex PCR reads again in MiXCR, with one record for every CDR3 protein. The sample has hundreds of thousands of distinct CDR3 sequences; over 15% are singletons. The specimen was blood. The source of these receptors is a woman aged 18-29 years with Graves' hyperthyroidism.

This clonotype was seen more than once but under ten times. This chain joins TRBV3-1 and TRBJ2-7; D gene ambiguous. The ends were cut back, 4 bases at V and 7 bases at J, with 17 bases in the middle. Germline assignment: CDR1 LGHDT and CDR2 YNNKEL (reference sequence). CDR3 length: 14 amino acids. The CDR3 spells CASSLSSSDEEQYF. In DNA form, the CDR3 reads TGTGCCAGCAGCCTATCCTCTAGTGATGAAGAGCAGTACTTC.

The chain recombines TRBV20-1 with TRBJ2-2; the D call may be TRBD1 or TRBD2 (5 bases each). Germline V lookup: CDR1 DFQATT, CDR2 SNEGSKA (reference sequence). With 2 bases removed from V and 6 bases from J, the gap between germline ends came to 16 bases. The CDR3 is 15 residues long. The CDR3 region is CSARTPRGDSGELFF. The CDR3 DNA is TGCAGTGCTAGAACCCCTCGAGGGGATTCCGGGGAGCTGTTTTTT.

This clonotype was seen more than once but under ten times. The chain links TRBV29-1 to TRBJ2-7, with TRBD2 identical over 7 bases. The CDR3 is made up of 13 amino acids. V lost 5 bases and J lost 0; bases outside the gene matches: 4. Germline V lookup: CDR1 SQVTM, CDR2 ANQGSEA. DNA for the CDR3: TGCAGCGTTAGGGGCGGGAGCTCCTACGAGCAGTACTTC. Its protein is CSVRGGSSYEQYF.

The rearrangement links TRBV10-3 to TRBJ2-2; 13 bases align to TRBD2. Germline V gene data show CDR1 as ENHRY and CDR2 as SYGVKD. The trim removed 6 bases at V and 8 bases at J, leaving 6 bases unmatched. The CDR3 spans 15 residues. The CDR3 spells CAISPGLAGDGELFF. As DNA, the CDR3 is TGTGCCATCAGCCCAGGACTAGCGGGAGATGGGGAGCTGTTTTTT.

This clonotype showed up just once. The chain joins TRBV6-7 to TRBJ2-7; 10 bases are a match to TRBD1. TRBV6-7 has ORF status, its function being uncertain. Trimming removed 5 bases from V and 4 bases from J; junction bases left unmatched: 8. CDR3 length: 15 amino acids. The CDR3 region is CASSIGDRGFYEQYF. The CDR3 DNA sequence: TGTGCCAGCAGTATTGGGGACAGGGGCTTTTACGAGCAGTACTTC.

This clonotype was detected many times. The chain combines TRBV7-2 with TRBJ2-5, with a possible D match to TRBD1 (5 bases). This CDR3 is 13 amino acids long. Trimming shortened V by 2 bases and J by 4 bases, and 8 bases separated the two germline ends. From germline, CDR1 is SGHTA and CDR2 FQGNSA. The CDR3 DNA reads as TGTGCCAGCAGCTTACAGGGCTTAGAGACCCAGTACTTC. Protein product: CASSLQGLETQYF.

This clonotype was observed a handful of times. The junction does not match germline at one end; this may be a read error. The genes are TRBV28 and TRBJ1-1, with D tentatively TRBD1 (5 bases). Germline assignment: CDR1 MDHEN and CDR2 SYDVKM. CDR3 length: 13 residues. The CDR3 sequence is CASSQDGTHRAFF. For the CDR3, the DNA is TGCGCCAGCAGCCAAGACGGCACCCACAGGGCTTTCTTT.

This clonotype was counted between two and nine times. The chain combines TRBV6-8 with TRBJ2-3; D could derive from TRBD1 or TRBD2 (5 bases each). The CDR3 sequence is 15 residues long. Germline lookup yields CDR1 MNHGY and CDR2 SAAAGT. V lost 8 bases and J 3 bases, leaving 18 bases between the germline ends. This CDR3 is CASHNPRGRTDTQYF. CDR3 nucleotides: TGTGCCAGCCATAACCCCCGGGGCCGTACAGATACGCAGTATTTT.

The chain uses TRBV20-1 and TRBJ1-2; 8 positions agree with TRBD1. Per the germline V gene, CDR1 is DFQATT and CDR2 is SNEGSKA (reference sequence). The CDR3 length is 19 residues. The V gene end was trimmed by 0 bases and the J gene end by 0 bases; junction bases not matched to a gene: 15. The DNA for the CDR3 is TGCAGTGCTAGAGAACTACCGAGGACAGGGATCGGGGCTAACTATGGCTACACCTTC. Amino acids: CSARELPRTGIGANYGYTF.

This clonotype was observed many times. The CDR3 loop reads CSASNQVRTDTQYF. The CDR3 nucleotides read TGCAGTGCTAGCAACCAAGTGAGGACAGATACGCAGTATTTT. The chain links TRBV20-1 to TRBJ2-3, with D hard to call. Between the trimmed V and J ends, which lost 3 bases and 3 bases, there was a span of 13 bases. The CDR3 has 14 amino acids. Germline V gene lookup returns CDR1 DFQATT and CDR2 SNEGSKA (reference sequence).

This clonotype was counted only a few times. The V call is TRBV6-1, the J call TRBJ2-7, with 10 bases lining up with TRBD2. After removal of 3 bases from V and 1 base from J, the junction contained 6 bases not matched to a gene. Germline assignment: CDR1 MNHNS and CDR2 SASEGT. This CDR3 comprises 16 residues. CDR3 DNA: TGTGCCAGCAGTGATCCTAGCGGGGGCCCTTCCTACGAGCAGTACTTC. Translation: CASSDPSGGPSYEQYF.

This clonotype was seen many times. This chain connects TRBV3-1 to TRBJ2-1; 9 positions match TRBD2. Unmatched junction bases numbered 19, after V lost 3 bases and J lost 7 bases. Per germline, CDR1 LGHDT and CDR2 YNNKEL (reference sequence). The CDR3 spans 19 residues. In DNA form, the CDR3 reads TGTGCCAGCAGCCATGACAGGGTAAAACGTGGCGGGAGGGCGAATGAGCAGTTCTTC. This gives the protein CASSHDRVKRGGRANEQFF.

This clonotype was seen at least ten times. The chain combines TRBV10-1 with TRBJ2-1; D unresolved. Per the germline V gene, CDR1 is WNHNN and CDR2 is SYGVQD (reference sequence). Trimming took off 1 base at V and 9 bases at J, with 13 bases between the two ends. The CDR3 covers 14 residues. CDR3: CASSEFAGFAEQFF. CDR3 sequence (DNA): TGCGCCAGCAGTGAGTTTGCAGGTTTCGCTGAGCAGTTCTTC.

This clonotype was picked up a small number of times. V usage is TRBV4-1 and J usage is TRBJ2-1; 12 bases line up with TRBD2. The CDR3 consists of 16 residues. V lost 6 bases, J lost 2 bases, and 5 bases stayed unmatched. Germline V gene lookup returns CDR1 MGHRA and CDR2 YSYEKL. The CDR3 DNA reads as TGCGCCAGCAGTCGGACTAGCGGGATCGCCTACAATGAGCAGTTCTTC. This translates into CASSRTSGIAYNEQFF.

This clonotype occurred a few times. This chain connects TRBV3-1 to TRBJ2-3, with D hard to call. Germline CDR1 reads LGHDT; CDR2 reads YNNKEL (reference sequence). V gave up 3 bases and J gave up 2 bases, with 6 bases separating them. CDR3 length: 13 residues. CDR3 sequence reads: CASSHYFTDTQYF. CDR3 bases: TGTGCCAGCAGCCATTACTTCACAGATACGCAGTATTTT.

This chain links TRBV7-2 with TRBJ1-5, with D possibly matching TRBD1 (5 bases). CDR1 and CDR2 (germline): SGHTA, FQGNSA. CDR3 length: 15 amino acids. V lost 4 bases and J lost 0, with 10 bases in between. The CDR3 DNA is TGTGCCAGCAGCTCCTGGGGGGATAGCAATCAGCCCCAGCATTTT. This gives the protein CASSSWGDSNQPQHF.